This TCR beta chain was retrieved from a study of shared clonotypes between healthy human individuals. For the study at large: Per-donor plates numbered three CD4 naive, three CD4 memory, two CD8 naive and one CD8 memory. General study points: Generation of non-shared clonotypes was less probable than generation of clonotypes shared by all four donors. Of the naive CD4 clonotypes, approximately 5% were shared across several donors.

Deep-level running was used for the assay. Sequencing was performed with immunoSEQ multiplex PCR; in TCRdb, only in-frame clones are kept and a portion is missing. Of some 2.3 million clones in the sample, approximately 95% were seen once. V lost 4 bases, J lost 10 bases, and 11 bases stayed unmatched. The CDR3 runs to 15 residues. Germline V gives CDR1 MNHNS, CDR2 SASEGT. Comment on this clone: Its target is not known.

The gene calls are TRBV6-1 and TRBJ2-1; 9 nucleotides align to TRBD2. The source material was naive CD4+ T cells from PBMCs. Subset of the sample: CD45RA+ positively selected. The source is a man between 18 and 35 years old in good health. Some clones in this sample may be carry-over from other donors' samples. DNA of the CDR3: TGTGCCAGCAGTGGTTTAGCGGGAGCAGGCGGCGAGCAGTTCTTC. Translating it yields CASSGLAGAGGEQFF.